Listed here are 13 T cell receptor beta chains from one sample, sequenced in a study of blood T cell repertoires in COVID-19 (dated by TCRdb to between 2020 and 2021). The library relied on the immunoSEQ multiplex PCR assay. TCRdb retrieved this table from immuneACCESS and kept in-frame rearrangements only. Not all clones are present; in checked studies, unresolved V genes account for under half, and no reason is known for the remainder. The sample profile shows around 500,000 clones; roughly 90% of them were found once. The ten most abundant clones make up 1.5% to 2% of the sample. Sequencing was performed on PBMCs or T cells enriched from blood (not recorded which). All receptors come from a middle-aged woman who had recovered from COVID-19.

The chain combines TRBV3-1 (or the pseudogene TRBV3-2) with TRBJ2-5; 9 bases map to TRBD2. The CDR3 spans 15 residues. V lost 1 base, J lost 5 bases, and 5 bases stayed unmatched. Germline CDR1 is LGHDT and CDR2 is YNNKEL (reference sequence). CDR3 sequence reads: CASSQGILAGETQYF. The CDR3 DNA reads as TGTGCCAGCAGCCAAGGGATCCTAGCGGGGGAGACCCAGTACTTC.

The chain uses TRBV25-1 and TRBJ1-2, with 10 nucleotides matching TRBD1. This CDR3 has 16 residues. J lost 1 base, V lost 3 bases, and 5 bases had no gene match. Germline V gene lookup returns CDR1 MGHDK and CDR2 SYGVNS. The CDR3 DNA follows: TGTGCCAGCAGTGACCCCGGGACAGGGGTTAACTATGGCTACACCTTC. The encoded protein is CASSDPGTGVNYGYTF.

The chain combines TRBV30 with TRBJ1-3; D unclear. This CDR3 region has 14 residues. The V and J ends lost 5 bases and 4 bases respectively, with 15 bases between them. The germline V gene encodes CDR1 GTSNPN and CDR2 SVGIG (reference sequence). DNA for the CDR3: TGTGCCTGGGGGAAAGAAGCTCCGGGAAACACCATATATTTT. As protein: CAWGKEAPGNTIYF.

The chain uses TRBV5-6 and TRBJ2-7; TRBD1 matches at 8 bases. Germline V gene lookup returns CDR1 SGHDT and CDR2 YYEEEE. The CDR3 covers 16 residues. The trim removed 4 bases at V and 2 bases at J, leaving 11 bases unmatched. Here the CDR3 reads CASSGTIQGATYEQYF. CDR3 DNA sequence: TGTGCCAGCAGCGGGACCATTCAGGGGGCCACCTACGAGCAGTACTTC.

V usage is TRBV7-9 and J usage is TRBJ2-7, with 14 bases identical to TRBD2. The CDR3 is made up of 19 amino acids. Trimming took 5 bases from V and 1 from J; bases not matched to a gene: 13. Germline V gene sequence: CDR1 SEHNR, CDR2 FQNEAQ (reference sequence). In nucleotides, the CDR3 is TGTGCCAGCAGCACACCACCGGGACTAGCGGGGGTTCCATCCTACGAGCAGTACTTC. Translated: CASSTPPGLAGVPSYEQYF.

V is TRBV5-1 and J is TRBJ2-1, with TRBD1 matching over 9 bases. CDR1 is SGHRS and CDR2 is YFSETQ in the germline V gene. V lost 0 bases and J lost 2; bases outside the gene matches: 3. The CDR3 contains 16 residues. The CDR3 region has the DNA TGCGCCAGCAGCTTGGACAGGGGGCCGGCCTACAATGAGCAGTTCTTC. This encodes CASSLDRGPAYNEQFF.

This clone was counted a single time. The genes are TRBV7-2 and TRBJ1-3, with D uncertain. V lost 1 base, J lost 0 bases, and 7 bases lay in between. Looked up from germline, CDR1 is SGHTA and CDR2 is FQGNSA. The CDR3 runs 15 residues. The CDR3 nucleotides are TGTGCCAGCAGCTTAGACGCAGGCTCTGGAAACACCATATATTTT. Translating gives CASSLDAGSGNTIYF.

V and J are TRBV24-1 and TRBJ2-3; 11 nucleotides line up with TRBD1. Germline CDR1 KGHDR, CDR2 SFDVKD. This CDR3 spans 15 amino acids. V gave up 2 bases and J gave up 6 bases; unmatched junction bases: 3. CDR3 protein: CATSDSGTGGDTQYF. The CDR3 bases are TGTGCCACCAGTGATTCCGGGACAGGGGGGGATACGCAGTATTTT.

This clone was detected once. V and J are TRBV9 and TRBJ2-1, with 9 nucleotides matching TRBD2. This CDR3 is 16 amino acids long. The V gene's germline CDR1 is SGDLS and CDR2 YYNGEE. With V trimmed by 0 bases and J by 7 bases, 8 bases remained unmatched. CDR3 amino acids: CASSVVSGSYENEQFF. The CDR3 DNA reads as TGTGCCAGCAGCGTAGTTAGCGGGAGCTATGAGAATGAGCAGTTCTTC.

V gene TRBV18 combines with J gene TRBJ1-6; the D gene is possibly TRBD1 (6 bases). Germline values: CDR1 KGHSH, CDR2 LQKENI. V dropped 4 bases and J dropped 0 bases, with 16 bases sitting between them. The CDR3 contains 18 residues. The CDR3 loop reads CASSQPAGASSYNSPLHF. The CDR3 nucleotides are TGTGCCAGCTCACAACCCGCGGGGGCAAGCTCCTATAATTCACCCCTCCACTTT.

The V call is TRBV5-5, the J call TRBJ2-7; D may be TRBD2 (6 bases). Germline V gene sequence: CDR1 SGHKS, CDR2 YYEKEE (reference sequence). The CDR3 has 17 amino acids. The V and J ends lost 5 bases and 0 bases respectively, with 21 bases between them. The CDR3 DNA is TGTGCCAGCAGGCTCGGGGGAAACGATTACAGCTCCTACGAGCAGTACTTC. Amino acids: CASRLGGNDYSSYEQYF.

The genes are TRBV20-1 and TRBJ2-1; D possibly corresponds to TRBD2 (6 bases). Germline V lookup: CDR1 DFQATT, CDR2 SNEGSKA (reference sequence). This CDR3 is 14 amino acids long. Trimming took off 3 bases at V and 12 bases at J, with 21 bases between the two ends. CDR3 DNA: TGCAGTGCTAGTTATACGGGAGAGGGCGGGCGGCAGTTCTTC. Encoded protein: CSASYTGEGGRQFF.

This rearrangement joins TRBV19 to TRBJ1-1, with 8 bases fitting TRBD1. Germline lookup yields CDR1 LNHDA and CDR2 SQIVND (reference sequence). CDR3 length equals 15 residues. The V gene end was trimmed by 0 bases and the J gene end by 4 bases; junction bases not matched to a gene: 4. The CDR3 loop reads CASSIDPGGVTEAFF. Written as DNA, the CDR3 is TGTGCCAGTAGTATAGATCCAGGGGGCGTCACTGAAGCTTTCTTT.